The 8 T cell receptor beta chains below all came from one sample that was sequenced in a study of T cell responses to AZD1222 COVID-19 vaccine. Here immunoSEQ multiplex PCR was the method, and the copy in TCRdb shows in-frame clones only, minus some. The sample carries 150,000 or so clones, roughly nine tenths recorded once. The sequencing used peripheral blood, collected 28 days after the second AZD1222 dose. These receptors were collected from an adult who received the AZD1222 COVID-19 vaccine.

The chain carries TRBV3-1 (or the pseudogene TRBV3-2) and TRBJ2-1; 7 positions agree with TRBD2. This CDR3 spans 14 amino acids. Per germline, CDR1 LGHDT and CDR2 YNNKEL (reference sequence). The V gene end was trimmed by 7 bases and the J gene end by 8 bases; junction bases not matched to a gene: 11. CDR3 protein: CASTPARGNDEQFF. CDR3 coding DNA: TGTGCCAGCACCCCAGCGCGGGGGAACGATGAGCAGTTCTTC.

The gene calls are TRBV14 and TRBJ2-2; TRBD1 matches at 8 bases. CDR1 and CDR2 (germline): SGHDN, FVKESK. The CDR3 sequence is 17 residues long. The ends lost 1 base at V and 7 bases at J; junction bases unmatched: 11. CDR3 bases: TGTGCCAGCAGCCAAGCCCCGGCGGACAGGGCCGACGGGGAGCTGTTTTTT. It codes for CASSQAPADRADGELFF.

V gene TRBV7-8 combines with J gene TRBJ1-2; TRBD1 aligns across 7 bases. Germline V lookup: CDR1 SGHVS, CDR2 FQNEAQ. The CDR3 length is 14 residues. With 0 bases clipped from V and 8 bases from J, the junction kept 6 bases outside the gene matches. This CDR3 reads CASSLALGGGGYTF. The CDR3 nucleotides are TGTGCCAGCAGCTTAGCACTAGGAGGGGGCGGCTACACCTTC.

The chain is built from TRBV19 and TRBJ1-2; D not resolved. Germline CDR1 LNHDA, CDR2 SQIVND (reference sequence). Trimming left V 7 bases short and J 1 base short, with 16 bases between. The CDR3 spans 15 residues. The CDR3 sequence is CASTTQARGNYGYTF. In nucleotides, the CDR3 is TGTGCCAGTACCACCCAGGCTCGAGGTAACTATGGCTACACCTTC.

The chain joins TRBV11-3 to TRBJ2-1; 11 bases are shared with TRBD2. The germline V gene encodes CDR1 SGHNT and CDR2 YENEEA. CDR3 size: 17 residues. The trim removed 4 bases at V and 9 bases at J, leaving 14 bases unmatched. The CDR3 sequence is CASSSVWGLAGGAEQFF. The CDR3 DNA reads as TGTGCCAGCAGCTCCGTGTGGGGGCTAGCGGGAGGAGCTGAGCAGTTCTTC.

This clone was recorded a few times. As DNA, the CDR3 is TGTGCCAGCAGCGAGGGACCAGTCGGGGTGGGTGAGCAGTTCTTC. The encoded protein is CASSEGPVGVGEQFF. V is TRBV2 and J is TRBJ2-1; the D gene could be TRBD1 or TRBD2 (5 bases each). Germline-derived CDR1 and CDR2 are SNHLY and FYNNEI. The CDR3 loop spans 15 amino acids. V was trimmed by 6 bases and J by 9 bases, leaving 21 bases between them.

The J gene is TRBJ1-2, the V gene TRBV3-1 (or the pseudogene TRBV3-2); D gene uncertain. Deletions cut 1 base from V and 7 bases from J, with 4 bases between. The germline V gene has CDR1 LGHDT and CDR2 YNNKEL (reference sequence). The CDR3 consists of 11 residues. The CDR3 DNA reads as TGTGCCAGCAGCCAAGCCGGTGGCTACACCTTC. It yields the protein CASSQAGGYTF.

CDR3 amino acids: CASTNPGFADTQYF. As DNA, the CDR3 is TGTGCCAGCACCAATCCCGGGTTCGCAGATACGCAGTATTTT. The V gene is TRBV7-9, the J gene TRBJ2-3, with D uncertain. CDR3 size: 14 residues. Germline CDR1 and CDR2: SEHNR and FQNEAQ (reference sequence). Trimming left V 7 bases short and J 4 bases short, with 15 bases between. The full variable domain, with the rest looked up from reference TRBV7-9 and TRBJ2-3, is DTGVSQNPRHKITKRGQNVTFRCDPISEHNRLYWYRQTLGQGPEFLTYFQNEAQLEKSRLLSDRFSAERPKGSFSTLEIQRTEQGDSAMYLCASTNPGFADTQYFGPGTRLTVL.